This entry features one T cell receptor beta chain sequence. The data were obtained in a study of T cell changes during pregnancy in multiple sclerosis. CDR1 and CDR2 (germline): SNHLY, FYNNEI. The CDR3 has 11 amino acids. V was pared by 7 bases and J by 4 bases, with 0 bases of the junction left unmatched. Clones were sequenced by immunoSEQ multiplex PCR, and TCRdb holds only the in-frame ones, with some missing. The sample contains about 64,000 clones, roughly 90% of which appear only once. The receptor was isolated from a female donor with multiple sclerosis, enrolled in a pregnancy study. The chain links TRBV2 to TRBJ2-7; 8 nucleotides align to TRBD2. The material sequenced was peripheral blood, taken in the second trimester of pregnancy. The DNA of the CDR3 is TGTGCCAGCACGGGGGGGTACGAGCAGTACTTC. This translates into CASTGGYEQYF.